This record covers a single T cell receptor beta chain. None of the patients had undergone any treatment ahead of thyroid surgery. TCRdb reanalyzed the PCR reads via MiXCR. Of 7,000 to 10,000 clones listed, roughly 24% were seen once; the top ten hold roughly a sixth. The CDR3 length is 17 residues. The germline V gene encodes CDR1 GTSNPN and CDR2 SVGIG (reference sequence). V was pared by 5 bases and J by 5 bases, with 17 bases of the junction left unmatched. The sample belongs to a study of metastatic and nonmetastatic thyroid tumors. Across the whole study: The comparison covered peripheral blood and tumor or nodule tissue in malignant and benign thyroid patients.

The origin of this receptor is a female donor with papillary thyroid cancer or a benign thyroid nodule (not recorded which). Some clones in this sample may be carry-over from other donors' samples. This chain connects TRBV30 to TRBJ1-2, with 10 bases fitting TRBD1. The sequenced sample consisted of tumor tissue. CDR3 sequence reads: CAWDLFGRTGGFYGYTF. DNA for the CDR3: TGTGCCTGGGATCTTTTCGGGCGGACAGGGGGATTTTATGGCTACACCTTC.